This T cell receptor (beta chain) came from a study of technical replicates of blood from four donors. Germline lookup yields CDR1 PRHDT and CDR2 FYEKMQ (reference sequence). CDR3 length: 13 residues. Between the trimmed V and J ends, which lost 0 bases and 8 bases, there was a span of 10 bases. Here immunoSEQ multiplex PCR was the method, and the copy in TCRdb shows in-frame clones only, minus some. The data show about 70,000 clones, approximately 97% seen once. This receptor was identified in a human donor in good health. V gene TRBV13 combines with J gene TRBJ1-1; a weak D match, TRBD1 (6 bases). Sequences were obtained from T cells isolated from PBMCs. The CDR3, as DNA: TGTGCCAGCAGCTTAGGTTGGGGGCTGGAAGCTTTCTTT. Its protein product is CASSLGWGLEAFF. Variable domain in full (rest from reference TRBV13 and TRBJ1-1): AAGVIQSPRHLIKEKRETATLKCYPIPRHDTVYWYQQGPGQDPQFLISFYEKMQSDKGSIPDRFSAQQFSDYHSELNMSSLELGDSALYFCASSLGWGLEAFFGQGTRLTVV.